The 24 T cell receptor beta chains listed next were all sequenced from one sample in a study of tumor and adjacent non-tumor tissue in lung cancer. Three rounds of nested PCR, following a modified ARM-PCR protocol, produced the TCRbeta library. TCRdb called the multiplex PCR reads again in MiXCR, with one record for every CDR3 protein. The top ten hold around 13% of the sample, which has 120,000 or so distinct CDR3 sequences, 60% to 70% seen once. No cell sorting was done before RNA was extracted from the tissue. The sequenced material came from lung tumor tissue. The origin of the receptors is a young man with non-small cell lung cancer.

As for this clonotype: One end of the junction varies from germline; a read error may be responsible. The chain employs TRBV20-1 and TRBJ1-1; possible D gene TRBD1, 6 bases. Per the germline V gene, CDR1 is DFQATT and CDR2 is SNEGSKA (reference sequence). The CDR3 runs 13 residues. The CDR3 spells CSVREQGYTVAFF. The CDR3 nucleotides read TGCAGTGTTAGAGAACAGGGTTACACTGTAGCTTTCTTT.

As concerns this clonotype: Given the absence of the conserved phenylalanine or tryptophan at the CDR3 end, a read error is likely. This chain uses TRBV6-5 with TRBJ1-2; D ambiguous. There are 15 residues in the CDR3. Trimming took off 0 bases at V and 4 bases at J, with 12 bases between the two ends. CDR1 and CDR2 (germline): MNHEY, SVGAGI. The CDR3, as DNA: TGTGCCAGCAGTTACTCGATAGGAGTCCCCTATGGCTACACCTTA. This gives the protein CASSYSIGVPYGYTL.

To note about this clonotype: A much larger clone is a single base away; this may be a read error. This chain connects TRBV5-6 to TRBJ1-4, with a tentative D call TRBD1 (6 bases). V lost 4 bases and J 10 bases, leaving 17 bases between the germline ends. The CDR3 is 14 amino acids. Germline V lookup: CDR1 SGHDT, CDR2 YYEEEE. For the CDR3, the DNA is TGTGCCAGCAGCCCCGGGACATCCAGCGGAAAACTGTTTTTT. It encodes CASSPGTSSGKLFF. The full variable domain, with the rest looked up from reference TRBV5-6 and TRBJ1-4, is DAGVTQSPTHLIKTRGQQVTLRCSPKSGHDTVSWYQQALGQGPQFIFQYYEEEERQRGNFPDRFSGHQFPNYSSELNVNALLLGDSALYLCASSPGTSSGKLFFGSGTQLSVL.

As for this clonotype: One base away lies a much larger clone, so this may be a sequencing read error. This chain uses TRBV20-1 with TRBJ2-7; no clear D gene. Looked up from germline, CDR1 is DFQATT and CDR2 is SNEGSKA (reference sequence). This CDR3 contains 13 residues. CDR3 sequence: CGATDGFTYEQYF. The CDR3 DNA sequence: TGCGGTGCTACCGACGGTTTTACCTACGAGCAGTACTTC.

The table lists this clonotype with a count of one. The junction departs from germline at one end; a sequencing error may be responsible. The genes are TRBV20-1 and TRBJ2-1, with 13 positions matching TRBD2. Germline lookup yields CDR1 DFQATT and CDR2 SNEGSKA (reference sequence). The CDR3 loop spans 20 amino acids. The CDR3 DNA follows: TGCAGTGCTAGGGGGGGTACTAGCGGGAGGGCCCGTTGGGGCCCCAATGAGCATTCCTTC. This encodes CSARGGTSGRARWGPNEHSF.

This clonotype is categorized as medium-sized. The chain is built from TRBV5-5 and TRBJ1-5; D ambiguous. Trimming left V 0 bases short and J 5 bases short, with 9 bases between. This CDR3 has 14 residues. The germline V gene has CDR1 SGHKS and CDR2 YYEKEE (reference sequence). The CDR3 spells CASSLGYLDQPQHF. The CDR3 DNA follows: TGTGCCAGCAGCTTGGGTTACCTAGATCAGCCCCAGCATTTT.

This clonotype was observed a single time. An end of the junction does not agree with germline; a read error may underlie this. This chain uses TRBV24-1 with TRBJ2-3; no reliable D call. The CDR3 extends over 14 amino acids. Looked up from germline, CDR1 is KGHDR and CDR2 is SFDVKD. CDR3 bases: TGTGCCACCAGTGATAAAGGGTGGGCAGATACGCGGTATTTT. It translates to CATSDKGWADTRYF.

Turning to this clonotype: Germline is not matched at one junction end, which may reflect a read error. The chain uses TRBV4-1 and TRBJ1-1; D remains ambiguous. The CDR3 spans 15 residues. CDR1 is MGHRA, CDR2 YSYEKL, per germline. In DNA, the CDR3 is TGCGCCAGCAGCCAAGAACCGGGAATGAACCCTGAAGTTTTCTTT. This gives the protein CASSQEPGMNPEVFF.

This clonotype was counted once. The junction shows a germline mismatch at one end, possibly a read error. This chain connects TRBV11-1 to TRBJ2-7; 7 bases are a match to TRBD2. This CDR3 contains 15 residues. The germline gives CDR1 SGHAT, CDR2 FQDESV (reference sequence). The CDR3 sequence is CDSGLEASGDYEQYF. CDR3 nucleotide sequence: TGTGACAGCGGCTTAGAAGCCAGCGGGGACTACGAGCAGTACTTC.

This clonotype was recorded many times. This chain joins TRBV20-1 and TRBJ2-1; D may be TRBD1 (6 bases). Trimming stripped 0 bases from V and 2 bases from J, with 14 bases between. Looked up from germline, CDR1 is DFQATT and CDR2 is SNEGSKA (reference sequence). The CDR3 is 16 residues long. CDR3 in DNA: TGCAGTGCTAGAGAGATACAGGGTTTAGCCTACAATGAGCAGTTCTTC. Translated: CSAREIQGLAYNEQFF.

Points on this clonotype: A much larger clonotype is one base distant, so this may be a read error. The CDR3, as DNA: TGTGCCAGCAGCCCTGGACTAACGGGAAATACAGATACGCAGTATTTT. Its translation: CASSPGLTGNTDTQYF. This chain joins TRBV7-8 and TRBJ2-3, with TRBD2 as a possible D gene (6 bases). Germline CDR1 SGHVS, CDR2 FQNEAQ. V lost 5 bases and J 3 bases, leaving 18 bases between the germline ends. CDR3 length: 16 residues.

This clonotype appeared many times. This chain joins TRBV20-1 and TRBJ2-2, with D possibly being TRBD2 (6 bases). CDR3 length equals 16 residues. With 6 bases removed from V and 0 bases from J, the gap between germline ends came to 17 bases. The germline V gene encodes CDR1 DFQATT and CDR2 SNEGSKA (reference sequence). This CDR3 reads CSAAGMAATNTGELFF. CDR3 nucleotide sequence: TGCAGTGCGGCGGGGATGGCAGCAACGAACACCGGGGAGCTGTTTTTT.

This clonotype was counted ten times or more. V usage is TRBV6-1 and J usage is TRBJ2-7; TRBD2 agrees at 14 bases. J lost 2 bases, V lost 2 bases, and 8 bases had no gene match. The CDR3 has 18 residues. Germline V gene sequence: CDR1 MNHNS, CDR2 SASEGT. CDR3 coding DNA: TGTGCCAGCAGTGAATACAAGGGGACTAGCGGGGGCCCCTACGAGCAGTACTTC. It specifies CASSEYKGTSGGPYEQYF.

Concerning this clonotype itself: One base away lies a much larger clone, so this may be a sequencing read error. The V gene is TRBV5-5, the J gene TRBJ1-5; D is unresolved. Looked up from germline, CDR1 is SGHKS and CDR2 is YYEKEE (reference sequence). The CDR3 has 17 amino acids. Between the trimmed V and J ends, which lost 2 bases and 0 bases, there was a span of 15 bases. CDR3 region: CASSFETNLYSNQPQHF. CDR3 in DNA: TGTGCCAGCAGCTTCGAGACAAACCTTTATAGCAATCAGCCCCAGCATTTT.

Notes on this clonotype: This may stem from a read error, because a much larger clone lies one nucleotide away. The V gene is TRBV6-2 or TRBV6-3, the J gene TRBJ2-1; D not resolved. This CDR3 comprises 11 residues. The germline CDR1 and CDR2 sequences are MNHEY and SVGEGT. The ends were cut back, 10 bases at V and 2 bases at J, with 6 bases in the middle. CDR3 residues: CANGAYNEQFF. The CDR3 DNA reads TGTGCCAATGGAGCCTACAATGAGCAGTTCTTC.

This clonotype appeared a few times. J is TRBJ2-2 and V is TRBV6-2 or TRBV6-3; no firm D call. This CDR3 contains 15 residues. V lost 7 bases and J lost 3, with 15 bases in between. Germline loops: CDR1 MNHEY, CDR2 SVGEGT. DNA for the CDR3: TGTGCCAGCACCGAACACCAGACGGACACCGGGGAGCTGTTTTTT. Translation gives CASTEHQTDTGELFF.

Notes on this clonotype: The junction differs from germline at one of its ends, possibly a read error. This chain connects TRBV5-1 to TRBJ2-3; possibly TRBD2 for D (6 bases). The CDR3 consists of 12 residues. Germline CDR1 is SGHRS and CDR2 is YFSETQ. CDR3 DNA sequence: TGCGCCAGCAGTACTAGCACAGATATGCAGTATTTT. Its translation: CASSTSTDMQYF.

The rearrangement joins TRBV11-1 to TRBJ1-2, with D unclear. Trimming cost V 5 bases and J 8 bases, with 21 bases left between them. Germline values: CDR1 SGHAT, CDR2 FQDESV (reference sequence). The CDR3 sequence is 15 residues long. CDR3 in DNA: TGTGCCAGCAGCCCGAATTATGAGTCGAACAAAGGCTACACCTTC. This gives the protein CASSPNYESNKGYTF.

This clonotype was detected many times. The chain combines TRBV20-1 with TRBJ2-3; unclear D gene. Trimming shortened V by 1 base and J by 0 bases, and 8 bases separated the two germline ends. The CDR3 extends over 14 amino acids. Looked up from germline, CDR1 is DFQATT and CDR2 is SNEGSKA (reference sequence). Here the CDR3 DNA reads TGCAGTGCTAGAGCGGAACCTAGCACAGATACGCAGTATTTT. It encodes CSARAEPSTDTQYF.

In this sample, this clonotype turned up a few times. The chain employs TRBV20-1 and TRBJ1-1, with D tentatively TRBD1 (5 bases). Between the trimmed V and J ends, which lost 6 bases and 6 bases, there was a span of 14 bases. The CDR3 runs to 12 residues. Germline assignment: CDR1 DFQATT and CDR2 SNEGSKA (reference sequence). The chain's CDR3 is CSARRGFAEAFF. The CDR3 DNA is TGCAGTGCAAGACGGGGGTTCGCTGAAGCTTTCTTT.

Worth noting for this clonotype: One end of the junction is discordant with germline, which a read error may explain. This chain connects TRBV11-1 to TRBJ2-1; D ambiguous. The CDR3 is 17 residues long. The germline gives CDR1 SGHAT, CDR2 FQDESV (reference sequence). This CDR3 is CTSSSRSSQPSYNEQFF. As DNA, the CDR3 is TGTACCAGCAGCTCCCGATCGAGCCAACCATCCTACAATGAGCAGTTCTTC.

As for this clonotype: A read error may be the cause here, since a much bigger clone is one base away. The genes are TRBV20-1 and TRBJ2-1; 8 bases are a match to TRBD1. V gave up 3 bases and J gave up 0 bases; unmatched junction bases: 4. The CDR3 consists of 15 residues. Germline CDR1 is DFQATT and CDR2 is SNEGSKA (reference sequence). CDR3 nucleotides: TGCAGTGCTAGTGATGACAGGGGCTCCTACAATGAGCAGTTCTTC. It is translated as CSASDDRGSYNEQFF.

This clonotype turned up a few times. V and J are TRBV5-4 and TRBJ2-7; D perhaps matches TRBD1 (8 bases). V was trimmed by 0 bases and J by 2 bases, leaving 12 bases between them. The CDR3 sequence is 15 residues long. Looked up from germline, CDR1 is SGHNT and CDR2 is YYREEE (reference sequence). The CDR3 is CASSLDRGGAYEQYF. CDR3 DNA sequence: TGTGCCAGCAGCTTGGACAGGGGGGGGGCCTACGAGCAGTACTTC.

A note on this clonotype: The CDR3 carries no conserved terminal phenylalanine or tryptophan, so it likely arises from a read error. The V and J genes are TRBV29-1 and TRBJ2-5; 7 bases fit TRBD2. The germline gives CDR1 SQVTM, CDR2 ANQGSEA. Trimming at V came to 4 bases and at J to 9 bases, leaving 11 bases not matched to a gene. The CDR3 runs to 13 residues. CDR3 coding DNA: TGCAGCGTTGGTCAAGAGCGGGGAAGGGCCCAGTACATC. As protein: CSVGQERGRAQYI.